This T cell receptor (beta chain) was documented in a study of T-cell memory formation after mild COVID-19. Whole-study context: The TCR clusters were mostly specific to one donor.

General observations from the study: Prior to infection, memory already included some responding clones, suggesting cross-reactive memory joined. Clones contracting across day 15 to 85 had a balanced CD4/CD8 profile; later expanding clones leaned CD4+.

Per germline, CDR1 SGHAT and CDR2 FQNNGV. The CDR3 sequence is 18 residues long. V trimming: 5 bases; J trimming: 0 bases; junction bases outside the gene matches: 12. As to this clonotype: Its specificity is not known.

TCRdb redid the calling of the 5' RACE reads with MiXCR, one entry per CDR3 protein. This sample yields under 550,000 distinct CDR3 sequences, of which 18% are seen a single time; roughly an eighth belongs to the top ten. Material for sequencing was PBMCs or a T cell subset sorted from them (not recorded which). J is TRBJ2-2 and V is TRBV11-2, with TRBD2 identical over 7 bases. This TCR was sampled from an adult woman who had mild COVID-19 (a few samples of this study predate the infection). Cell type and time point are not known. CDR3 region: CASSPTGGSGANTGELFF. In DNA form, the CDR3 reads TGTGCCAGCAGCCCTACCGGAGGAAGCGGGGCGAACACCGGGGAGCTGTTTTTT.